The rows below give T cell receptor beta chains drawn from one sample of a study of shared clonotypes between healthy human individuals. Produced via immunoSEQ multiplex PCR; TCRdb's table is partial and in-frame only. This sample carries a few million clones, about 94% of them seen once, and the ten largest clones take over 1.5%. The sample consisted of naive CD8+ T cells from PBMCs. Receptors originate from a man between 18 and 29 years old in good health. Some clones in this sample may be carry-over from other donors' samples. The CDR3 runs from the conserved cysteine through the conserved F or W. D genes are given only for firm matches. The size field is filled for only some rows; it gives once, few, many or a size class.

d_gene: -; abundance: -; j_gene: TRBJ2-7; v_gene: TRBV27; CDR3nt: TGTGCCAGCAGTTGGCAGGGGGGGTACGAGCAGTACTTC; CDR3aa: CASSWQGGYEQYF
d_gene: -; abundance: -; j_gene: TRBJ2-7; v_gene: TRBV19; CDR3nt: TGTGCCAGTAGTATTCGTCGCGGAACCTACGAGCAGTACTTC; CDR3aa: CASSIRRGTYEQYF
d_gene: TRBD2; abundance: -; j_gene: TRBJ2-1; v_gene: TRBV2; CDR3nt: TGTGCCAGCAGTTCTAGCGGGAGGTCCCAAACTGAGCAGTTCTTC; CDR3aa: CASSSSGRSQTEQFF
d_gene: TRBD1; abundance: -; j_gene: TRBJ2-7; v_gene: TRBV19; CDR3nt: TGTGCCAGTAGTCCAGGACAGGGACCCTACGAGCAGTACTTC; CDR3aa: CASSPGQGPYEQYF
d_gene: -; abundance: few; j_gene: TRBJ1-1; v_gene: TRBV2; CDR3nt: TGTGCCAGCAGTGATAAGCCTGAAGCTTTCTTT; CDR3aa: CASSDKPEAFF
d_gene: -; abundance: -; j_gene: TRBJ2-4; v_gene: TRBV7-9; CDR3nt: TGTGCCAGCAGCAACCCCGCGGGAAGGTTTAACATTCAGTACTTC; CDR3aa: CASSNPAGRFNIQYF
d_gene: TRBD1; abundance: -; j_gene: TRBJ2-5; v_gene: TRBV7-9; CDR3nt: TGTGCCAGCAGCTCCGGGACAGCTAAAGAGACCCAGTACTTC; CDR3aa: CASSSGTAKETQYF
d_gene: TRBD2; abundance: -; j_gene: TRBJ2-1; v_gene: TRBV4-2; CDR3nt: TGTGCCAGCAGCCAAGATCCCGGACTAGCCAATGAGCAGTTCTTC; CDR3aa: CASSQDPGLANEQFF
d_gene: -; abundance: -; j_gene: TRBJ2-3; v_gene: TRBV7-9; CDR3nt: TGTGCCAGCAGCTTAGGCCTAGCGAGCACAGATACGCAGTATTTT; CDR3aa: CASSLGLASTDTQYF
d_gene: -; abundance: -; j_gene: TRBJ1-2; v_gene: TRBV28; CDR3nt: TGTGCCAGCAGTTTCCGCAGTTATGGCTACACCTTC; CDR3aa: CASSFRSYGYTF
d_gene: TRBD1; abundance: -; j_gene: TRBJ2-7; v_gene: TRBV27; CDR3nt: TGTGCCACCTATGGTCTGGGACAGGGTCCCTACGAGCAGTACTTC; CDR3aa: CATYGLGQGPYEQYF
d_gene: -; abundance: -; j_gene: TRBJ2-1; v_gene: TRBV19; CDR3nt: TGTGCCAGTAGCCCCGGATGGAATGAGCAGTTCTTC; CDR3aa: CASSPGWNEQFF
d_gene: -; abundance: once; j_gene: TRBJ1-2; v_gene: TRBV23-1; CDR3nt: TGCGCCAGCAGTCACCCCGGCGGACAAACGGAGGGGTACTATGGCTACACCTTC; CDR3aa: CASSHPGGQTEGYYGYTF
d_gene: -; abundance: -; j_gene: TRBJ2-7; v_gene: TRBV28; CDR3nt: TGTGCCAGCAGTACCACACAGGAAAAGAGCTCCTACGAGCAGTACTTC; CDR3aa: CASSTTQEKSSYEQYF
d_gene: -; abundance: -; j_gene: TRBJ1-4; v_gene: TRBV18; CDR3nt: TGTGCCAGCTCACCAAGTCAGGGATCTAATGAAAAACTGTTTTTT; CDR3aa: CASSPSQGSNEKLFF
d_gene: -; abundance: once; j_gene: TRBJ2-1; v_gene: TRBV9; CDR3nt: TGTGCCAGCAGCGCCGGTAGCGGAGGGAGGCTGAATGAGCAGTTCTTC; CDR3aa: CASSAGSGGRLNEQFF
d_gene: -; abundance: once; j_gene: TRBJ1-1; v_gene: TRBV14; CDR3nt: TGTGCCAGCAGCCAAGATGGGGGGCGCTTCACTGAAGCTTTCTTT; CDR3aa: CASSQDGGRFTEAFF
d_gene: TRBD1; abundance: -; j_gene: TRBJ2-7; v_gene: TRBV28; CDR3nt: TGTGCCAGCGCCTCGTACAGGGGGCTCTCCTACGAGCAGTACTTC; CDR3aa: CASASYRGLSYEQYF
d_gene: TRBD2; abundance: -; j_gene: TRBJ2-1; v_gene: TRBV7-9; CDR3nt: TGTGCCAGCAGCTTGGCACTAGCGGGAGGCCTCACAGGGGGCAATGAGCAGTTCTTC; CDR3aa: CASSLALAGGLTGGNEQFF
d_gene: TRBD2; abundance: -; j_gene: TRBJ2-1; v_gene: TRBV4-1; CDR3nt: TGCGCCAGCAGCCAAGCCGGACTAGCGGACAATGAGCAGTTCTTC; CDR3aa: CASSQAGLADNEQFF
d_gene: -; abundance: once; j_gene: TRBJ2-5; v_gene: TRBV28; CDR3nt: TGTGCCAGCAGTGGAATCGGAGAGACCCAGTACTTC; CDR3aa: CASSGIGETQYF
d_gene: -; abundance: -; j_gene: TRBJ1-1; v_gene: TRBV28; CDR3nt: TGTGCCAGCAGTTTAATTGAGGAAGTGGCTTTCTTT; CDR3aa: CASSLIEEVAFF
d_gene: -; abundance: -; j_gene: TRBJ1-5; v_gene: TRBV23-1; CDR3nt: TGCGCCAGCAGTCAAGGGCAGGCTATCTGGAATCAGCCCCAGCATTTT; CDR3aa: CASSQGQAIWNQPQHF
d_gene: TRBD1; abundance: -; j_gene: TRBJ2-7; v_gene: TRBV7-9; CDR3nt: TGTGCCAGCAGCTTCGGGACAGGGTCCTACGAGCAGTACTTC; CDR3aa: CASSFGTGSYEQYF
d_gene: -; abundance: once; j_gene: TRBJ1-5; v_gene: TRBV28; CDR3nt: TGTGCCAGCAGTTTGGGGTTGGCGGCCCGGGGGCAGCCCCAGCATTTT; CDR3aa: CASSLGLAARGQPQHF
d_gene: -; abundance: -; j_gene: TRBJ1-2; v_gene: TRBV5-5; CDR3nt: TGTGCCAGCAGCTTGGACACCGGCAGGCGAGGCCGCTACACCTTC; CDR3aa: CASSLDTGRRGRYTF
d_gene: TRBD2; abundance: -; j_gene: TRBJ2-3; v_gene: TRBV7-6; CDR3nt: TGTGCCACCAGTTCTCTAGCGGGGGGCACAGATACGCAGTATTTT; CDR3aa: CATSSLAGGTDTQYF
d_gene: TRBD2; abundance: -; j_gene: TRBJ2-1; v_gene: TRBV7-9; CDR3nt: TGTGCCAGCAGCTCACCTAGCGGTTACTCCTACAATGAGCAGTTCTTC; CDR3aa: CASSSPSGYSYNEQFF
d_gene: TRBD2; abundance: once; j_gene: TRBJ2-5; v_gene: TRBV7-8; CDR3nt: TGTGCCAGCAGCTTAGCGGCGGGAGGCTCGGTTCCGGAAGAGACCCAGTACTTC; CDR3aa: CASSLAAGGSVPEETQYF
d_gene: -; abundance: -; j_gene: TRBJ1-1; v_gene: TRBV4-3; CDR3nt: TGCGCCAGCAGCCACTTGACAGGAGAAGTGAACACTGAAGCTTTCTTT; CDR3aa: CASSHLTGEVNTEAFF
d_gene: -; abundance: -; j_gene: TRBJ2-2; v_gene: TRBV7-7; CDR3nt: TGTGCCAGCAGCTTAGTCCTGGGGGGTACGAACACCGGGGAGCTGTTTTTT; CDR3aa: CASSLVLGGTNTGELFF
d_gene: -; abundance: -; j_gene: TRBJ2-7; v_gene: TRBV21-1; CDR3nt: TGTGCCAGCAGCTACCGGGACAGGGGGCTTAGGGTCGAGCAGTACTTC; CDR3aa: CASSYRDRGLRVEQYF
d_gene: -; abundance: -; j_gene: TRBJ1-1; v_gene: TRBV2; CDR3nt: TGTGCCAGCAGTCAAAAATCTTTAGGGGCGAGAAACACTGAAGCTTTCTTT; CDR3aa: CASSQKSLGARNTEAFF
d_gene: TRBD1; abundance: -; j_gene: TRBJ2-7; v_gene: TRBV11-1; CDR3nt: TGTGCCAGCAGCTCCGGGACAGGGGGCTACCCCTACGAGCAGTACTTC; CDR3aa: CASSSGTGGYPYEQYF
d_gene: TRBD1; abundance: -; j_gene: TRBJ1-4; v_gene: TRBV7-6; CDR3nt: TGTGCCAGCAGCCCCGACAGGGATGAAAAACTGTTTTTT; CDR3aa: CASSPDRDEKLFF
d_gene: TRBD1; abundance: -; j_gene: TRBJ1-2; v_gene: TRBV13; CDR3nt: TGTGCCAGCAGCGACAGGGGACAGCTGATCAGCTATGGCTACACCTTC; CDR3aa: CASSDRGQLISYGYTF
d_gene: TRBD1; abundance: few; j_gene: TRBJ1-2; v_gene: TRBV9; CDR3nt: TGTGCCAGCAGCGGGACAGGGTGGGGCTACACCTTC; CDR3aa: CASSGTGWGYTF
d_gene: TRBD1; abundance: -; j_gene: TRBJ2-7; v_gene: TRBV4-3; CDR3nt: TGCGCCAGCAGCCCAGGGACAGGGGACTACGAGCAGTACTTC; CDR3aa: CASSPGTGDYEQYF
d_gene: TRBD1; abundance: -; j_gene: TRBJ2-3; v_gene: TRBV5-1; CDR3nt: TGCGCCAGCAGCTTGTTACCCAGGACAGGGGTCACAGATACGCAGTATTTT; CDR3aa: CASSLLPRTGVTDTQYF
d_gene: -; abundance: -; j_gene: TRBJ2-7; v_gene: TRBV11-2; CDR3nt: TGTGCCAGCAGCTTATCGGGCGAGCAGTACTTC; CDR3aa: CASSLSGEQYF
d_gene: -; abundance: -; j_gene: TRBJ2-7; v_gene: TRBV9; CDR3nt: TGTGCCAGCAGCGACAGCTCCTACGAGCAGTACTTC; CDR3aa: CASSDSSYEQYF
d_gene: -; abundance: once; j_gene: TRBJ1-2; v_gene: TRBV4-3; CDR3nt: TGCGCCAGCAGCCAAGTCCCAACTTCTAACTATGGCTACACCTTC; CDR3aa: CASSQVPTSNYGYTF
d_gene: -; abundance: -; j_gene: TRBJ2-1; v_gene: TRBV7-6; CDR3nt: TGTGCCAGCAGCTTAGGGTTGATGATTGATGAGCAGTTCTTC; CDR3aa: CASSLGLMIDEQFF
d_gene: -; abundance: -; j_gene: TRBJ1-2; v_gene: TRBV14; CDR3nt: TGTGCCAGCAGCCAAGATCTGAACTATGGCTACACCTTC; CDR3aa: CASSQDLNYGYTF
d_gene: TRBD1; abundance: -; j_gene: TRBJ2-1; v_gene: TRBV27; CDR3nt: TGTGCCAGCTTCTCGGCAGGGGGCAATGAGCAGTTCTTC; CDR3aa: CASFSAGGNEQFF
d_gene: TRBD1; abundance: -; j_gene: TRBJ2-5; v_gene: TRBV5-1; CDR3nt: TGCGCCAGCAGAAGGACAGGGGGCGGTAGGGACCAAGAGACCCAGTACTTC; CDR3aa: CASRRTGGGRDQETQYF
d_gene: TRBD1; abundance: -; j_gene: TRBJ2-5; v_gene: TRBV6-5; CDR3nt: TGTGCCAGCAGTTACCACCCGGACAGGGGAGGTGATACCCAGTACTTC; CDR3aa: CASSYHPDRGGDTQYF
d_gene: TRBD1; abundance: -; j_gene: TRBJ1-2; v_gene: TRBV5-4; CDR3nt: TGTGCCAGCAGCTTCCGGACAGGGGGCGGCTATGGCTACACCTTC; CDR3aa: CASSFRTGGGYGYTF
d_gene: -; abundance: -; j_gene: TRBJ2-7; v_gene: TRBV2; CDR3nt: TGTGCCAGCAAAGCGAGGGCCCCCTACGAGCAGTACTTC; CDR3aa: CASKARAPYEQYF
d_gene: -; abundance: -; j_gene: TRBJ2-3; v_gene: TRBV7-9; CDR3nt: TGTGCCAGCAGCTTAGTGACGGGCCCGAGCACAGATACGCAGTATTTT; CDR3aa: CASSLVTGPSTDTQYF
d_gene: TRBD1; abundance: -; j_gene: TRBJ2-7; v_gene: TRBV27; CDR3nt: TGTGCCAGCAGTCCCGGGACAGGGTGGGCCGAGCAGTACTTC; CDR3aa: CASSPGTGWAEQYF
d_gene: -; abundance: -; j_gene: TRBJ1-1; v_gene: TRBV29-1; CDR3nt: TGCAGCGCGTACAGGGACTCTGAAGCTTTCTTT; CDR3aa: CSAYRDSEAFF
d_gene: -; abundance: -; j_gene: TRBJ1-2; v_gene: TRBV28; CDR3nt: TGTGCCAGCAGTCGGACGGCTAACTATGGCTACACCTTC; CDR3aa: CASSRTANYGYTF
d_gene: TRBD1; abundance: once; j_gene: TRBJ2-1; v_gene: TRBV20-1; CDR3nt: TGCAGTGCCCCAGGGGGCAGTGAGCAGTTCTTC; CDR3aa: CSAPGGSEQFF
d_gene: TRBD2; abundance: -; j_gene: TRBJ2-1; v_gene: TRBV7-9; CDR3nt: TGTGCCAGCAGCTCCCGGACTAGCGGGAGGGTAGGTGAGCAGTTCTTC; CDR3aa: CASSSRTSGRVGEQFF
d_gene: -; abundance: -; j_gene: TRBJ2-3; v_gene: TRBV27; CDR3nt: TGTGCCAGCCAAAAGGCGGATACGCAGTATTTT; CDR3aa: CASQKADTQYF
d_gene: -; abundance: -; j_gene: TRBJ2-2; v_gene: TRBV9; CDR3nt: TGTGCCAGCAGCGCCCCGTCCCGGCCCGGGGAGCTGTTTTTT; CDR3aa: CASSAPSRPGELFF
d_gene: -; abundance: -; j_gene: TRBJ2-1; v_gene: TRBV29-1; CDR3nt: TGCAGCGTTGGTGGGATCGAAGTAGGGAGGTATGAGCAGTTCTTC; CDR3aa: CSVGGIEVGRYEQFF